The 13 T cell receptor beta chains below were found in one sample sequenced in a study of T cell repertoires in cytomegalovirus infection. Each CDR3 protein is one row after TCRdb ran MiXCR on the reads. Of under 350,000 distinct CDR3 sequences in the sample, more than 8% were seen once. The sequenced material came from PBMCs. These receptors came from a human donor in good health (CMV status not recorded). Some clones in this sample may be carry-over from other donors' samples.

The chain is built from TRBV7-8 and TRBJ2-5, with D perhaps TRBD1 or TRBD2 (5 bases each). The CDR3 has 18 residues. Germline V gene lookup returns CDR1 SGHVS and CDR2 FQNEAQ. V was clipped by 6 bases and J by 3 bases, with 26 bases between them. CDR3: CASSNKGSEAEGEETQYF. CDR3 sequence (DNA): TGTGCCAGCAGTAATAAGGGGAGCGAGGCAGAAGGTGAAGAGACCCAGTACTTC.

The table lists this clonotype with a few counts. The V call is TRBV4-3, the J call TRBJ1-2; D may be TRBD1 (5 bases). V was clipped by 6 bases and J by 6 bases, with 17 bases between them. This CDR3 comprises 14 residues. The V gene's germline CDR1 is LGHNA and CDR2 YSLEER. The CDR3 is CASSQTQARDGYTF. The CDR3 nucleotides read TGCGCCAGCAGTCAGACACAGGCCCGGGATGGCTACACCTTC.

This clonotype was observed at least ten times. The J gene is TRBJ1-2, the V gene TRBV7-2; D not resolved. This CDR3 region has 13 residues. Germline lookup yields CDR1 SGHTA and CDR2 FQGNSA. Between the trimmed V and J ends, which lost 3 bases and 3 bases, there was a span of 8 bases. CDR3 amino acids: CASSFLGDYGYTF. The CDR3, as DNA: TGTGCCAGCAGCTTTTTGGGTGACTATGGCTACACCTTC.

This sequence joins TRBV2 and TRBJ2-1; 11 nucleotides match TRBD2. The CDR3 is 11 residues long. J gave up 12 bases and V 7 bases, and 2 bases lay outside the gene matches. Per germline, CDR1 SNHLY and CDR2 FYNNEI. CDR3 in DNA: TGTGCCAGCACCCTAGCGGGAGGGCAGTTCTTC. Its protein product is CASTLAGGQFF.

The chain links TRBV7-3 to TRBJ2-1; the match to TRBD2 covers 9 bases. Trimming cost V 5 bases and J 5 bases; bases outside gene matches: 10. The CDR3 runs 16 residues. The germline gives CDR1 SGHTA, CDR2 FQGTGA. In DNA form, the CDR3 reads TGTGCCAGCAGCCGCGGGGGGGGAGGAGGAGACAATGAGCAGTTCTTC. The encoded protein is CASSRGGGGGDNEQFF.

In its sample, this clonotype was seen a few times. This chain links TRBV28 with TRBJ1-4; 11 nucleotides agree with TRBD1. The CDR3 spans 15 residues. Germline loops: CDR1 MDHEN, CDR2 SYDVKM. V trimming: 4 bases; J trimming: 7 bases; junction bases outside the gene matches: 5. CDR3 amino acids: CASSSAGTGGEKLFF. The CDR3 DNA follows: TGTGCCAGCAGTTCCGCGGGGACAGGGGGTGAAAAACTGTTTTTT. The full variable domain, rest sourced from reference TRBV28 and TRBJ1-4, is DVKVTQSSRYLVKRTGEKVFLECVQDMDHENMFWYRQDPGLGLRLIYFSYDVKMKEKGDIPEGYSVSREKKERFSLILESASTNQTSMYLCASSSAGTGGEKLFFGSGTQLSVL.

V usage is TRBV3-1 and J usage is TRBJ1-3, with 10 positions matching TRBD1. The CDR3 length is 13 residues. Germline values: CDR1 LGHDT, CDR2 YNNKEL (reference sequence). Trimming took 4 bases from V and 13 from J; bases not matched to a gene: 7. The CDR3 is CASSPQAGQGIYF. The CDR3 bases are TGTGCCAGCAGCCCACAAGCGGGACAGGGGATATATTTT.

The chain combines TRBV3-1 with TRBJ2-3, with D hard to call. The length of the CDR3 is 16 residues. Trimming pared 1 base from V and 6 bases from J, leaving 17 bases between. CDR1 is LGHDT, CDR2 YNNKEL, per germline (reference sequence). CDR3: CASSQVPGRPSDTQYF. Written as DNA, the CDR3 is TGTGCCAGCAGCCAAGTTCCGGGCCGACCATCGGATACGCAGTATTTT.

There are many counts of this clonotype. The chain is built from TRBV7-2 and TRBJ2-1; either TRBD1 or TRBD2 may supply D (5 bases each). The CDR3 is 13 residues long. The germline gives CDR1 SGHTA, CDR2 FQGNSA. V lost 5 bases to trimming and J lost 4 bases, with 9 bases between them. CDR3 residues: CASSPGRYNEQFF. In DNA, the CDR3 is TGTGCCAGCAGCCCGGGGCGGTACAATGAGCAGTTCTTC.

This clonotype was seen a handful of times. The gene calls are TRBV19 and TRBJ2-1; the match to TRBD1 covers 9 bases. V was clipped by 4 bases and J by 7 bases; unmatched bases: 8. Germline CDR1 is LNHDA and CDR2 is SQIVND (reference sequence). The CDR3 length is 15 residues. The CDR3 sequence: CASSTGTGKRNEQFF. The CDR3 DNA sequence: TGTGCCAGTAGTACCGGGACAGGGAAACGAAATGAGCAGTTCTTC.

The chain is built from TRBV12-3 or TRBV12-4 and TRBJ2-3; TRBD2 agrees at 7 bases. There are 13 residues in the CDR3. J lost 1 base, V lost 10 bases, and 5 bases had no gene match. The CDR3 coding sequence is TGTGCCATTTCCCGGGGGGGCACAGATACGCAGTATTTT. It is translated as CAISRGGTDTQYF.

This clonotype has a count of ten or more. CDR3 amino acids: CSAGNRFQANYGYTF. DNA of the CDR3: TGCAGTGCTGGAAATAGGTTCCAAGCTAACTATGGCTACACCTTC. J is TRBJ1-2 and V is TRBV20-1; no reliable D call. Between the trimmed V and J ends, which lost 5 bases and 0 bases, there was a span of 16 bases. The germline V gene encodes CDR1 DFQATT and CDR2 SNEGSKA (reference sequence). CDR3 length equals 15 residues.

The rearrangement links TRBV18 to TRBJ1-1, with 7 bases fitting TRBD1. CDR3 size: 16 residues. Germline V CDR1 and CDR2: KGHSH, LQKENI. J was trimmed by 5 bases and V by 3 bases; bases with no gene match: 12. The CDR3 DNA reads TGTGCCAGCTCACCTTCCCGAGGGCAGGGGGTGACTGAAGCTTTCTTT. Translating gives CASSPSRGQGVTEAFF.